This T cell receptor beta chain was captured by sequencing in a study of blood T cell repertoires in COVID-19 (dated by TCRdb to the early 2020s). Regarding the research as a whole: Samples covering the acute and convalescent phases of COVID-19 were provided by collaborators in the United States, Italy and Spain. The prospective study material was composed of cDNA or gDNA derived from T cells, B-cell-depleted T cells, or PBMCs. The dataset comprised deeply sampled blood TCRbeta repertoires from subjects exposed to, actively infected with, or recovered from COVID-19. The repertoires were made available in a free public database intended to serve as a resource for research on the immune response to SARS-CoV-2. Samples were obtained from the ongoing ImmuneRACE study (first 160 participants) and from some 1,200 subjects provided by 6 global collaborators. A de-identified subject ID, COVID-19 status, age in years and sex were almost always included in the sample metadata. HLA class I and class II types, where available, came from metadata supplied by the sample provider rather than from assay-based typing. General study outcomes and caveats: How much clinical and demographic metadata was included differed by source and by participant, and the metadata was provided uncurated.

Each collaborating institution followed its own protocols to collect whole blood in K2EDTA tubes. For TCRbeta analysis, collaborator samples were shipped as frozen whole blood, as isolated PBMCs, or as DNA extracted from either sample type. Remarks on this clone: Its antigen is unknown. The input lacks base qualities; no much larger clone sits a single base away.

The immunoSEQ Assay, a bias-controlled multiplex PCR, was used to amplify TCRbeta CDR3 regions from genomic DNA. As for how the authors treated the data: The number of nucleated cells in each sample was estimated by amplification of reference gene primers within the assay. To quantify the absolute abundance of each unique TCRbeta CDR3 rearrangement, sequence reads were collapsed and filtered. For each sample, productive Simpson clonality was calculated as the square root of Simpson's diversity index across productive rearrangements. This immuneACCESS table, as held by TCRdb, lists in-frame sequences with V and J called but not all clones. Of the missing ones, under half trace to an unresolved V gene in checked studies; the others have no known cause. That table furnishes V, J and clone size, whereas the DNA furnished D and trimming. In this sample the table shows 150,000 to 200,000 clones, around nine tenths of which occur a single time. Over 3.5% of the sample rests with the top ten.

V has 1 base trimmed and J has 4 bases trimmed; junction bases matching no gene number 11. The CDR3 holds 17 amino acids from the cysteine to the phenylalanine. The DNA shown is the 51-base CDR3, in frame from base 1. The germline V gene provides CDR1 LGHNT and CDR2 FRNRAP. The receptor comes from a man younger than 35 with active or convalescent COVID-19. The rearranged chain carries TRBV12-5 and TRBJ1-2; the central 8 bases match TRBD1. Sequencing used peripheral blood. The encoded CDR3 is CASGLALEDRARYGYTF. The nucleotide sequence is TGTGCTAGTGGTTTGGCCCTCGAGGACAGGGCTCGCTATGGCTACACCTTC.